Presented here are 19 T cell receptor beta chains from one specimen sequenced in a study of T cells in Graves' hyperthyroidism and ophthalmopathy. RNA transcripts yielded amplified TCR beta CDR3 regions. During a first-round RT-PCR of the TCR CDR3, the HTBI primer set was used. TCRdb analysed the multiplex PCR reads with MiXCR anew, one entry per CDR3 protein. Among about 590,000 distinct CDR3 sequences, 15% to 17% were seen once, and the ten largest hold roughly 7.3%. The material sequenced was blood. These receptors were obtained from a woman in her 30s with Graves' hyperthyroidism.

In this sample, this clonotype turned up once. CDR3 coding DNA: TGCGCCAGCAGCCAAGATGAGGGTTGGAGTGGCTACACCTTC. It encodes CASSQDEGWSGYTF. The chain links TRBV4-1 to TRBJ1-2; D remains unclear. The CDR3 loop spans 14 amino acids. Trimming took off 0 bases at V and 7 bases at J, with 12 bases between the two ends. Germline V lookup: CDR1 MGHRA, CDR2 YSYEKL.

A few counts support this clonotype. The CDR3 sequence is CASSKHNGLADYNEQFF. CDR3 bases: TGCGCCAGCAGTAAGCATAACGGACTAGCGGACTACAATGAGCAGTTCTTC. The chain is built from TRBV5-1 and TRBJ2-1, with 10 bases that match TRBD2. This CDR3 is 17 amino acids long. Losses at the gene ends were 5 bases for V and 3 bases for J; bases not matched to a gene: 11. Germline values: CDR1 SGHRS, CDR2 YFSETQ.

The sample holds a few counts of this clonotype. The gene calls are TRBV3-1 and TRBJ1-2, with D possibly TRBD1 on 5 matching bases. Deletions cut 1 base from V and 6 bases from J, with 15 bases between. The CDR3 has 15 amino acids. CDR1 and CDR2 (germline): LGHDT, YNNKEL (reference sequence). CDR3 coding DNA: TGTGCCAGCAGCCAAGCGGTGGGGCAAAACAATGGCTACACCTTC. Its translation is CASSQAVGQNNGYTF.

The sample holds many counts of this clonotype. The gene calls are TRBV19 and TRBJ1-5, with D perhaps TRBD1 (5 bases). Germline V CDR1 and CDR2: LNHDA, SQIVND (reference sequence). V was pared by 3 bases and J by 2 bases, with 14 bases between. The CDR3 consists of 16 residues. CDR3 sequence (DNA): TGTGCCAGTAGTATCCAAGGGGCGGGGGGCAATCAGCCCCAGCATTTT. It specifies CASSIQGAGGNQPQHF.

A few counts support this clonotype. J is TRBJ2-7 and V is TRBV19, with 10 bases matching TRBD2. This CDR3 is 15 amino acids long. Unmatched junction bases numbered 5, after V lost 1 base and J lost 5 bases. Per germline, CDR1 LNHDA and CDR2 SQIVND (reference sequence). The CDR3 sequence is CASSIVASGSNEQYF. CDR3 in DNA: TGTGCCAGTAGTATAGTGGCTAGCGGGAGCAACGAGCAGTACTTC.

This clonotype was seen repeatedly, ten times or more. The chain joins TRBV7-2 to TRBJ2-3; TRBD1 or TRBD2 may be the D gene (5 bases each). Between the trimmed V and J ends, which lost 5 bases and 2 bases, there was a span of 14 bases. Germline CDR1 SGHTA, CDR2 FQGNSA. The CDR3 has 15 amino acids. In nucleotides, the CDR3 is TGTGCCAGCAGCCCCCAGGGACCGATCACAGATACGCAGTATTTT. It specifies CASSPQGPITDTQYF.

This clonotype was seen many times. V usage is TRBV9 and J usage is TRBJ2-3; D is possibly TRBD1 (7 bases). Germline V gives CDR1 SGDLS, CDR2 YYNGEE. This CDR3 spans 14 amino acids. V was trimmed by 3 bases and J by 2 bases, leaving 10 bases between them. The CDR3 sequence: CASSGGTDTDTQYF. CDR3 DNA: TGTGCCAGCAGCGGCGGGACAGACACAGATACGCAGTATTTT.

This clonotype was found many times. The V gene is TRBV20-1, the J gene TRBJ2-1; 10 nucleotides line up with TRBD2. This CDR3 region has 13 residues. The germline gives CDR1 DFQATT, CDR2 SNEGSKA (reference sequence). The CDR3 reads CSAVGLADNEQFF. The CDR3 coding sequence is TGCAGCGCCGTTGGACTAGCGGACAATGAGCAGTTCTTC.

This clonotype was detected many times. The rearrangement uses TRBV5-1 and TRBJ2-7; D call uncertain. V dropped 3 bases and J dropped 3 bases, with 4 bases sitting between them. The CDR3 is 11 amino acids. The germline gives CDR1 SGHRS, CDR2 YFSETQ. The CDR3 bases are TGCGCCAGCAGCTGGAACTACGAGCAGTACTTC. Protein: CASSWNYEQYF.

Details on this clonotype: This could be a read error, since a much larger clone is one nucleotide away. The chain is built from TRBV7-9 and TRBJ2-4, with 12 bases identical to TRBD1. CDR1 SEHNR and CDR2 FQNEAQ come from the germline V gene (reference sequence). The CDR3 is made up of 17 amino acids. The CDR3 region has the DNA TGTGCCAACAGCTTCCCGGGACAGGGGGCAGCCAAAAACATTCAGTACTTC. Protein product: CANSFPGQGAAKNIQYF.

This clonotype has at least ten counts. The rearrangement uses TRBV12-3 or TRBV12-4 and TRBJ2-3, with 8 nucleotides matching TRBD1. V was clipped by 4 bases and J by 3 bases; unmatched bases: 3. The CDR3 sequence is 14 residues long. The CDR3 region has the DNA TGTGCCAGCAGTTGGACAGGGAGTACAGATACGCAGTATTTT. Translated: CASSWTGSTDTQYF.

This chain joins TRBV2 and TRBJ1-1, with D perhaps matching TRBD1 (5 bases). Trimming left V 5 bases short and J 4 bases short, with 20 bases between. The CDR3 loop spans 16 amino acids. In germline, CDR1 is SNHLY, CDR2 FYNNEI. The CDR3 is CASSYGFGTQSTEAFF. Written as DNA, the CDR3 is TGTGCCAGCAGTTACGGTTTTGGGACCCAGAGCACTGAAGCTTTCTTT. Variable domain in full (rest from reference TRBV2 and TRBJ1-1): EPEVTQTPSHQVTQMGQEVILRCVPISNHLYFYWYRQILGQKVEFLVSFYNNEISEKSEIFDDQFSVERPDGSNFTLKIRSTKLEDSAMYFCASSYGFGTQSTEAFFGQGTRLTVV.

This chain links TRBV4-1 with TRBJ2-7; no firm D call. The CDR3 is made up of 14 amino acids. Germline CDR1 reads MGHRA; CDR2 reads YSYEKL. The V and J ends lost 6 bases and 2 bases respectively, with 14 bases between them. CDR3 residues: CASSLRVSTYEQYF. CDR3 sequence (DNA): TGCGCCAGCAGTCTAAGGGTCTCGACCTACGAGCAGTACTTC.

This clonotype was observed many times. The chain has TRBV3-1 and TRBJ2-5; D is undetermined. The germline V gene encodes CDR1 LGHDT and CDR2 YNNKEL (reference sequence). The CDR3 totals 14 residues. The germline V and J ends were trimmed by 0 bases and 5 bases, with 10 bases remaining between them. This CDR3 is CASSQDGSRETQYF. The CDR3 bases are TGTGCCAGCAGCCAAGACGGATCCAGGGAGACCCAGTACTTC.

There are many counts of this clonotype. The rearrangement uses TRBV30 and TRBJ2-7; TRBD2 matches at 7 bases. The CDR3 has 16 amino acids. Germline V CDR1 and CDR2: GTSNPN, SVGIG (reference sequence). Unmatched junction bases numbered 11, after V lost 0 bases and J lost 3 bases. The CDR3 here is CAWSVGSVGLNYEQYF. The CDR3 DNA reads TGTGCCTGGAGTGTAGGTTCGGTGGGACTAAACTACGAGCAGTACTTC.

This clonotype turned up a few times. The chain has TRBV11-2 and TRBJ2-7, with 9 bases identical to TRBD1. Unmatched junction bases numbered 13, after V lost 5 bases and J lost 5 bases. The CDR3 contains 16 residues. Per germline, CDR1 SGHAT and CDR2 FQNNGV. CDR3 sequence reads: CASSPRPGTGIDEQYF. The CDR3, as DNA: TGTGCCAGCAGCCCGCGCCCCGGGACAGGGATTGACGAGCAGTACTTC.

This clonotype was found a few times. The V and J genes are TRBV24-1 and TRBJ2-1; D unclear. Germline V CDR1 and CDR2: KGHDR, SFDVKD. Trimming took off 4 bases at V and 0 bases at J, with 9 bases between the two ends. The CDR3 length is 15 residues. CDR3 coding DNA: TGTGCCACCAGTGAGTCGCCATCCTCCTACAATGAGCAGTTCTTC. Translation gives CATSESPSSYNEQFF.

This clonotype was seen ten or more times. The chain uses TRBV6-1 and TRBJ2-7; TRBD1 agrees at 8 bases. The CDR3 has 15 residues. J lost 4 bases, V lost 7 bases, and 12 bases had no gene match. Germline V gene lookup returns CDR1 MNHNS and CDR2 SASEGT. The DNA for the CDR3 is TGTGCCAGCATTGATACCGGGACAGGTTTTTACGAGCAGTACTTC. Translated: CASIDTGTGFYEQYF.

The sample holds many counts of this clonotype. The chain carries TRBV6-1 and TRBJ2-3; tentative D call: TRBD1 (6 bases). The CDR3 length is 12 residues. Trimming removed 6 bases from V and 4 bases from J, with 8 bases in between. CDR1 MNHNS and CDR2 SASEGT come from the germline V gene. The DNA of the CDR3 is TGTGCCAGCAGGGACAGAGCAGATACGCAGTATTTT. This translates into CASRDRADTQYF.